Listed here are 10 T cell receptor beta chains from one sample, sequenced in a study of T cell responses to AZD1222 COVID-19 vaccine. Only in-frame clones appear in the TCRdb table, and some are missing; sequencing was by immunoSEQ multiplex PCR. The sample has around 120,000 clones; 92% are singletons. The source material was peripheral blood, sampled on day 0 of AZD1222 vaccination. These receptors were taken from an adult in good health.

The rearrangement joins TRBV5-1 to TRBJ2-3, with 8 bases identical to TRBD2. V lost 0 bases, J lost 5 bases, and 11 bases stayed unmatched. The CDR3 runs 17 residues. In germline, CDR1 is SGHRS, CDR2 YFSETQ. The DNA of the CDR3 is TGCGCCAGCAGCTTGGTCCCTATGGCGGGAGGAATAGATACGCAGTATTTT. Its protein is CASSLVPMAGGIDTQYF.

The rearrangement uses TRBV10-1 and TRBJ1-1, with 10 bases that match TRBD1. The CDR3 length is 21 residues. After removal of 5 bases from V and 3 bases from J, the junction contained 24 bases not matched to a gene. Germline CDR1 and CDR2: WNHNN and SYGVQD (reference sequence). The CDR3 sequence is CASSIGPQGQGYFRGDTEAFF. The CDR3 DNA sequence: TGCGCCAGCAGTATTGGTCCCCAGGGACAGGGGTATTTTCGAGGAGACACTGAAGCTTTCTTT.

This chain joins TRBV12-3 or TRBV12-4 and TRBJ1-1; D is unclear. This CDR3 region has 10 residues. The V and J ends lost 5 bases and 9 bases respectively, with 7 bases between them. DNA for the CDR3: TGTGCCAGCAGTGCCAGACAAGCTTTCTTT. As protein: CASSARQAFF.

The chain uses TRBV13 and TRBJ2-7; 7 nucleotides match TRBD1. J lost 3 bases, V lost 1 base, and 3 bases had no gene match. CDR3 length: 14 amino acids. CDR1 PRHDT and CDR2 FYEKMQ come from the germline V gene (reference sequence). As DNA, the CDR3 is TGTGCCAGCAGCTTAGCCGACAGGGACTACGAGCAGTACTTC. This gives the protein CASSLADRDYEQYF.

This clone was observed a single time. The CDR3 reads CATSRGGTPNYGYTF. CDR3 sequence (DNA): TGTGCCACCAGCAGAGGGGGGACCCCAAACTATGGCTACACCTTC. The V gene is TRBV15, the J gene TRBJ1-2; possible D gene TRBD1, 5 bases. Germline V gene data show CDR1 as LNHNV and CDR2 as YYDKDF (reference sequence). CDR3 size: 15 residues. V was shortened by 1 base and J by 2 bases, with 11 bases between the two germline ends.

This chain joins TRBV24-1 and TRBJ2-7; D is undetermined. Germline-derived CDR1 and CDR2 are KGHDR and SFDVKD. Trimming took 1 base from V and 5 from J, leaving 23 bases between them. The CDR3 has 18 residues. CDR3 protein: CATSDFKENPSFLDEQYF. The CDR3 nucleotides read TGTGCCACCAGTGATTTTAAGGAGAATCCCAGTTTTTTAGACGAGCAGTACTTC.

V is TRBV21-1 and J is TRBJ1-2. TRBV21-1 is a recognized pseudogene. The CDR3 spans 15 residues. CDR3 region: CASSNREPVGYGYTF. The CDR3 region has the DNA TGTGCCAGCAGCAATAGGGAGCCGGTGGGCTATGGCTACACCTTC.

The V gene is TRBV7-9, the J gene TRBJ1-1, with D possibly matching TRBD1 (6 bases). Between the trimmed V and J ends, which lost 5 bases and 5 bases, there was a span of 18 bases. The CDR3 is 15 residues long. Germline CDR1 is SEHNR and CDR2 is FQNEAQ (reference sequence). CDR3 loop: CASSLRDIRRTEAFF. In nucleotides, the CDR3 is TGTGCCAGCAGCCTCCGGGACATAAGGAGGACTGAAGCTTTCTTT.

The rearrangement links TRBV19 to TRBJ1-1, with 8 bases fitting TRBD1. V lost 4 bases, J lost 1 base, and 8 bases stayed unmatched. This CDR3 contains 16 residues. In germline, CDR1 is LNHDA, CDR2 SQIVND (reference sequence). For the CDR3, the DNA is TGTGCCAGTAGTAAAACAACGACAGGGGCGAACACTGAAGCTTTCTTT. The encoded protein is CASSKTTTGANTEAFF.

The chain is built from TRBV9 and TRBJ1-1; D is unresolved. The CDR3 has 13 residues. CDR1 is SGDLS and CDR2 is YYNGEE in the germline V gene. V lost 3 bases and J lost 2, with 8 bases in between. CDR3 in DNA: TGTGCCAGCAGCGCCGACTCTAACACTGAAGCTTTCTTT. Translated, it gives CASSADSNTEAFF.